This T cell receptor beta chain is drawn from a study of T cells in Graves' hyperthyroidism and ophthalmopathy. Study outcomes and limitations: Clonotypes that were expanded in thyroid above 0.001 mostly appeared in blood too. Ophthalmopathy onset followed model prediction by a median approximately 5.9 months.

Template material for amplifying TCR beta CDR3 regions consisted of RNA transcripts. The TCR CDR3 first-round RT-PCR relied on the HTBI primer set. TCRdb reanalysed the multiplex PCR reads using MiXCR and keeps one entry per CDR3 protein. In the table there are around 620,000 distinct CDR3 sequences, 15% to 20% of which are singletons. The definition of stable Graves' hyperthyroidism was no ophthalmopathy progression within 18 months. Isolation of PBMCs was performed on about 9.9 ml fresh peripheral blood. The CDR3 consists of 12 residues. Germline-derived CDR1 and CDR2 are MNHNS and SASEGT. Comment on this clonotype: Antigen unknown.

The chain links TRBV6-1 to TRBJ1-6; no reliable D call. The sample was blood. The TCR originated in a woman in her thirties with Graves' hyperthyroidism. The CDR3 DNA reads as TGTGGGGCCCGCAGGCTTAATTCACCCCTCCACTTT. Encoded protein: CGARRLNSPLHF.